The clone carrying this T cell receptor beta chain turned up a few times. The V and J ends lost 3 bases and 13 bases respectively, with 21 bases between them. The length of the CDR3 is 14 residues. TCR beta CDR3 region amplification was performed from RNA transcripts. First-round RT-PCR of the TCR CDR3 relied on the HTBI primer set. TCRdb analysed the multiplex PCR reads with MiXCR anew, one entry per CDR3 protein. The table shows roughly 530,000 distinct CDR3 sequences, with 17% occurring only once. This record belongs to a study of T cells in Graves' hyperthyroidism and ophthalmopathy. Each ophthalmopathy patient scored at least 3 on the Clinical Activity Score and at least 4 on NOSPECS grade, with duration under 3 months. Uncontrolled infection, other autoimmune disease, pregnancy or lactation led to exclusion.

The V and J genes are TRBV12-3 or TRBV12-4 and TRBJ2-5, with a possible D match to TRBD2 (6 bases). The sequence came from a young woman with Graves' ophthalmopathy. The sample comprised blood. CDR3 in amino acids: CASSLSGHGAWAYF. CDR3 DNA: TGTGCCAGCAGTTTGAGCGGGCATGGGGCTTGGGCGTACTTC.